A selection of T cell receptor beta chains follows, all from one sample in a study of blood T cell repertoires in COVID-19. Method: immunoSEQ multiplex PCR; TCRdb's copy keeps in-frame clones and lacks some. This sample has approximately 290,000 clones, with roughly nine tenths found just once. The sequenced sample was peripheral blood. The receptors originated from a woman aged 30 to 39 with COVID-19, enrolled during active disease. CDR3s include the opening cysteine and the closing phenylalanine or tryptophan. A D gene is named only where the DNA matches it firmly. The size entry is marked missing in some rows and otherwise reads once, few, many or a size class.

TRBJ1-5	TRBV6-1	NA	NA	CASSEAGNRAINQPQHF	TGTGCCAGCAGTGAAGCTGGGAACAGGGCCATCAATCAGCCCCAGCATTTT
TRBJ1-2	TRBV6-6	NA	TRBD1	CASIKGDSYYGYTF	TGTGCCAGCATCAAGGGGGACAGCTACTATGGCTACACCTTC
TRBJ2-7	TRBV29-1	NA	NA	CSVMDSMISYEQYF	TGCAGCGTTATGGACAGCATGATCTCCTACGAGCAGTACTTC
TRBJ2-1	TRBV15	NA	TRBD2	CATSRGGGYNEQFF	TGTGCCACCAGCAGAGGGGGGGGCTACAATGAGCAGTTCTTC
TRBJ1-5	TRBV19	NA	TRBD1	CASSTTGGGQPQHF	TGTGCCAGTAGTACTACAGGGGGCGGCCAGCCCCAGCATTTT
TRBJ1-1	TRBV7-8	NA	TRBD1	CASSTQGAPEAFF	TGTGCCAGCAGCACGCAGGGGGCCCCAGAAGCTTTCTTT
TRBJ1-3	TRBV7-2	NA	TRBD1	CASSSDRGSGNTIYF	TGTGCCAGCAGCTCGGACAGGGGCTCTGGAAACACCATATATTTT
TRBJ2-5	TRBV7-6	NA	TRBD2	CASSPWTRTRGETQYF	TGTGCCAGCAGCCCCTGGACTAGAACGAGGGGCGAGACCCAGTACTTC
TRBJ1-3	TRBV14	NA	NA	CASSQGRVSGNTIYF	TGTGCCAGCAGCCAAGGCAGGGTCTCTGGAAACACCATATATTTT
TRBJ1-5	TRBV5-1	NA	NA	CASSFTGLSNQPQHF	TGCGCCAGCAGCTTCACAGGGCTTAGCAATCAGCCCCAGCATTTT
TRBJ1-5	TRBV28	NA	NA	CASTPGGWGNQPQHF	TGTGCCAGCACCCCTGGGGGGTGGGGGAATCAGCCCCAGCATTTT
TRBJ1-4	TRBV4-1	NA	NA	CASRHNAGNSDEKLFF	TGCGCCAGCAGACATAATGCAGGGAACTCGGATGAAAAACTGTTTTTT
TRBJ2-7	TRBV5-1	once	TRBD2	CASSWTSGTYEQYF	TGCGCCAGCAGCTGGACTAGCGGAACCTACGAGCAGTACTTC
TRBJ2-2	TRBV30	NA	NA	CAWASDRTFTGELFF	TGTGCCTGGGCCTCGGACAGAACTTTCACCGGGGAGCTGTTTTTT
TRBJ2-5	TRBV29-1	NA	TRBD2	CSVDLAGVGETQYF	TGCAGCGTTGATCTAGCGGGAGTGGGGGAGACCCAGTACTTC
TRBJ2-5	TRBV5-4	once	TRBD1	CASRYSGTGAQETQYF	TGTGCCAGCAGGTATTCCGGGACAGGGGCCCAAGAGACCCAGTACTTC
TRBJ2-5	TRBV5-1	NA	NA	CASSLAGGATQETQYF	TGCGCCAGCAGCTTGGCTGGCGGGGCAACTCAAGAGACCCAGTACTTC
TRBJ1-2	TRBV5-6	NA	TRBD1	CASSLVGQGRGYTF	TGTGCCAGCAGCTTGGTGGGACAGGGAAGAGGCTACACCTTC
TRBJ1-6	TRBV5-5	NA	NA	CASSPRQSSYNSPLHF	TGTGCCAGCAGCCCCCGACAGAGCTCCTATAATTCACCCCTCCACTTT
TRBJ1-1	TRBV9	NA	TRBD1	CASSVATGGITEAFF	TGTGCCAGCAGCGTAGCCACAGGGGGCATCACTGAAGCTTTCTTT
TRBJ1-1	TRBV14	NA	NA	CASSRDTTEAFF	TGTGCCAGCAGCCGGGACACCACTGAAGCTTTCTTT
TRBJ1-2	TRBV19	NA	TRBD1	CASKAPGQGLGYTF	TGTGCCAGTAAGGCGCCGGGACAGGGGCTCGGCTACACCTTC
TRBJ1-5	TRBV7-9	few	TRBD1	CASSQGQVNQPQHF	TGTGCCAGCAGCCAGGGACAGGTAAATCAGCCCCAGCATTTT
TRBJ1-2	TRBV24-1	NA	NA	CATWTAAYGYTF	TGTGCCACCTGGACAGCTGCCTATGGCTACACCTTC
TRBJ2-5	TRBV5-1	few	NA	CASSPLQGRETQYF	TGCGCCAGCAGCCCCCTACAGGGAAGGGAGACCCAGTACTTC
TRBJ2-1	TRBV18	once	NA	CASSPSSGEQFF	TGTGCCAGCTCACCAAGCAGCGGCGAGCAGTTCTTC
TRBJ1-1	TRBV6-4	NA	NA	CASSAVGQTEAFF	TGTGCCAGCAGTGCGGTGGGGCAGACTGAAGCTTTCTTT
TRBJ2-5	TRBV6-1	NA	TRBD1	CASSEKEDRGRETQYF	TGTGCCAGCAGTGAAAAAGAGGACAGGGGGCGAGAGACCCAGTACTTC
TRBJ2-2	TRBV15	NA	NA	CATSREGGKGGELFF	TGTGCCACCAGCAGAGAGGGGGGAAAAGGCGGGGAGCTGTTTTTT
TRBJ2-6	TRBV3-1/TRBV3-2	NA	NA	CASSQDRGSGANVLTF	TGTGCCAGCAGCCAGGACAGAGGCTCTGGGGCCAACGTCCTGACTTTC
TRBJ2-1	TRBV27	NA	NA	CASSSGRALKREFF	TGTGCCAGCAGTTCTGGGCGGGCCCTTAAGCGAGAGTTCTTC
TRBJ2-2	TRBV18	NA	NA	CASSPRAGPNTGELFF	TGTGCCAGCTCACCACGGGCAGGGCCGAACACCGGGGAGCTGTTTTTT
TRBJ2-1	TRBV7-9	once	TRBD2	CASSTGLDFRNEQFF	TGTGCCAGCAGTACGGGACTAGATTTTAGGAATGAGCAGTTCTTC
TRBJ1-1	TRBV19	NA	NA	CASNTGFQNTEAFF	TGTGCCAGCAATACAGGGTTCCAGAACACTGAAGCTTTCTTT
TRBJ2-5	TRBV24-1	NA	TRBD1	CATSDWGTGEGETQYF	TGTGCCACCAGTGATTGGGGGACAGGGGAGGGAGAGACCCAGTACTTC
TRBJ2-1	TRBV7-6	NA	NA	CASSESGSEQFF	TGTGCCAGCAGCGAATCTGGGAGTGAGCAGTTCTTC
TRBJ2-2	TRBV3-1/TRBV3-2	NA	TRBD1	CASSLGTGDAGELFF	TGTGCCAGCAGCCTTGGGACAGGGGATGCCGGGGAGCTGTTTTTT
TRBJ2-7	TRBV27	few	TRBD1	CASSLSGGLTGQGSHEQYF	TGTGCCAGCAGTTTATCGGGGGGCCTAACGGGACAGGGCTCCCACGAGCAGTACTTC
TRBJ1-3	TRBV6-1	once	TRBD1	CASSARTGGAGNTIYF	TGTGCCAGCAGTGCCCGGACAGGGGGCGCCGGAAACACCATATATTTT
TRBJ2-1	TRBV19	NA	NA	CASSIGIRSTDEQFF	TGTGCCAGTAGTATAGGTATCCGCTCAACAGATGAGCAGTTCTTC
TRBJ2-7	TRBV28	NA	NA	CASSFTEPYEQYF	TGTGCCAGCAGTTTTACGGAGCCCTACGAGCAGTACTTC
TRBJ1-6	TRBV9	NA	TRBD1	CASSVEGTGNSPLHF	TGTGCCAGCAGCGTAGAAGGGACAGGGAATTCACCCCTCCACTTT
TRBJ2-7	TRBV24-1	NA	NA	CATSEGGANSYEQYF	TGTGCCACCAGTGAGGGAGGTGCAAACTCCTACGAGCAGTACTTC
TRBJ1-2	TRBV29-1	once	NA	CSVGPAGLTNYGYTF	TGCAGCGTGGGTCCCGCGGGACTCACTAACTATGGCTACACCTTC
TRBJ1-4	TRBV21-1	NA	NA	CASSKAGTGASSLLTNEKLFF	TGTGCCAGCAGCAAGGCCGGGACAGGCGCCTCAAGCCTCTTAACTAATGAAAAACTGTTTTTT
TRBJ2-7	TRBV28	NA	TRBD2	CASRMYPTGGPTTYEQYF	TGTGCCAGCAGAATGTACCCGACGGGAGGACCCACAACCTACGAGCAGTACTTC
TRBJ2-3	TRBV10-1	NA	TRBD2	CASRAGLAGTTDTQYF	TGCGCCAGCAGAGCCGGACTAGCGGGAACCACAGATACGCAGTATTTT